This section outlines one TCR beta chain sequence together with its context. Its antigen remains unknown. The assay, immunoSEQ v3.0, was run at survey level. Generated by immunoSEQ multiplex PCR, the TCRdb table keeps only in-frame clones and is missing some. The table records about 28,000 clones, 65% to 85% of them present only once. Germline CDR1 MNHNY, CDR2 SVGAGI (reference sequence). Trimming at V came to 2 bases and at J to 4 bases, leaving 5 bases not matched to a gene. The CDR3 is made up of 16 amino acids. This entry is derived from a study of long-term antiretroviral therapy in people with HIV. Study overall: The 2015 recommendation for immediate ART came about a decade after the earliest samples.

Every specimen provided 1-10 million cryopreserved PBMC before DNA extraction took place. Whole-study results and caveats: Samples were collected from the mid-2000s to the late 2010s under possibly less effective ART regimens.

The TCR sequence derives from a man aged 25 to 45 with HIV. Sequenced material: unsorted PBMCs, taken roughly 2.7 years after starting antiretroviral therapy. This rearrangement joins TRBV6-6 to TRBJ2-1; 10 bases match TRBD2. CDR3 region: CASSYDGLAAYNEQFF. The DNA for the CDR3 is TGTGCCAGCAGTTACGACGGACTAGCGGCTTACAATGAGCAGTTCTTC.